Listed below are T cell receptor beta chains from one sample, sequenced in a study of blood T cell repertoires in COVID-19. Profiling relied on immunoSEQ multiplex PCR, and the TCRdb table lists in-frame clones only, not all of them. The sample shows 250,000 to 400,000 clones, about nine tenths of them seen only once. Sequencing was done on a sample of peripheral blood. These receptors came from a man over 45 with active or convalescent COVID-19. Both conserved end residues are part of each CDR3. A D gene is named only where the DNA matches it firmly. Where a row states a size, it is once, few, many or the class of an expanded clone; other rows omit it.

v_gene	d_gene	j_gene	abundance	CDR3nt	CDR3aa
TRBV6-6	TRBD1	TRBJ1-4	.	TGTGCCAGCGGGACAGGGGAAGCTGAAAAACTGTTTTTT	CASGTGEAEKLFF
TRBV6-5	.	TRBJ1-2	.	TGTGCCAGCAAGAGGGAGATAGTTAACTATGGCTACACCTTC	CASKREIVNYGYTF
TRBV19	TRBD1	TRBJ1-2	.	TGTGCCAGTAGCAACGGACAGGGGAACTATGGCTACACCTTC	CASSNGQGNYGYTF
TRBV27	.	TRBJ1-3	.	TGTGCCAGCAGTTTAACAGGGACTACCTCTGGAAACACCATATATTTT	CASSLTGTTSGNTIYF
TRBV28	.	TRBJ1-2	.	TGTGCCAGCAGTTTACCGCCAGGGTACAGCACAGGCTACACCTTC	CASSLPPGYSTGYTF
TRBV24-1	TRBD2	TRBJ2-3	.	TGTGCCACCACGGGGACTAGCGGGGGGGAAACCACAGATACGCAGTATTTT	CATTGTSGGETTDTQYF
TRBV28	TRBD1	TRBJ1-1	.	TGTGCCAGCAGTTTTTTCGACAGGGGGCGCACTGAAGCTTTCTTT	CASSFFDRGRTEAFF
TRBV28	TRBD1	TRBJ1-1	.	TGTGCCAGCAGCCAATCAGGGGGCATAGCTGAAGCTTTCTTT	CASSQSGGIAEAFF
TRBV24-1	TRBD1	TRBJ1-2	.	TGTGCCACCAGTGCGACAGGGTATGGCTACACCTTC	CATSATGYGYTF
TRBV28	.	TRBJ1-2	.	TGTGCCAGCAGTTCGACAGGACCGTTTCTCTATGGCTACACCTTC	CASSSTGPFLYGYTF
TRBV4-1	TRBD2	TRBJ2-5	.	TGCGCCAGCAGCCAAGGGACTAGCGAAGAGACCCAGTACTTC	CASSQGTSEETQYF
TRBV9	.	TRBJ1-4	.	TGTGCCAGCAGCGCGTCCGGACAGTTTAATGAAAAACTGTTTTTT	CASSASGQFNEKLFF
TRBV7-3	.	TRBJ1-4	.	TGTGCCAGCAGCTCCTCCGGGACATCCGAAAAACTGTTTTTT	CASSSSGTSEKLFF
TRBV7-2	TRBD1	TRBJ1-1	.	TGTGCCAGCAGCCCTACGACAGGGGGTAGGGTAGCTTTCTTT	CASSPTTGGRVAFF
TRBV9	.	TRBJ1-2	.	TGTGCCAGCAGCGTGAACTTACAGGCCGGAGCTAACTATGGCTACACCTTC	CASSVNLQAGANYGYTF
TRBV19	.	TRBJ2-5	.	TGTGCCACCGGGTCCGGACAGAGCCAAGAGACCCAGTACTTC	CATGSGQSQETQYF
TRBV29-1	.	TRBJ1-2	.	TGCAGCGTTGATAAGGGAGGGACCCACTATGGCTACACCTTC	CSVDKGGTHYGYTF
TRBV11-3	.	TRBJ2-7	.	TGTGCCAGCAGCTTAGATCCGGGTGAGCAGTACTTC	CASSLDPGEQYF
TRBV2	.	TRBJ1-4	.	TGTGCCAGCAGCCCAACGAGCAGGGCTAATGAAAAACTGTTTTTT	CASSPTSRANEKLFF
TRBV19	.	TRBJ1-5	.	TGTGCCAGTAGTGTCGGGGGGGCCCAGCCCCAGCATTTT	CASSVGGAQPQHF
TRBV4-3	.	TRBJ2-7	.	TGCGCCAGCAGCCCCATTAAGGAGTCCTACGAGCAGTACTTC	CASSPIKESYEQYF
TRBV4-1	.	TRBJ2-1	.	TGCGCCAGCAGCAGACCAGGGGGGCTGGAAGAGCAGTTCTTC	CASSRPGGLEEQFF
TRBV7-8	TRBD2	TRBJ2-1	.	TGTGCCAGCAGCCTCTCCCGGACTAGCGGGAGTTACAATGAGCAGTTCTTC	CASSLSRTSGSYNEQFF
TRBV9	.	TRBJ2-5	.	TGTGCCAGCAGCCCCGAGGCTTGGGGAGGTTCGGGAGAGACCCAGTACTTC	CASSPEAWGGSGETQYF
TRBV6-5	TRBD1	TRBJ1-3	.	TGTGCCAGCAGCCTTCGACAGGGGGGGAGAAACACCATATATTTT	CASSLRQGGRNTIYF
TRBV7-2	TRBD1	TRBJ1-1	.	TGTGCCAGCAGCCAAGACAGGGGGCACACTGAAGCTTTCTTT	CASSQDRGHTEAFF
TRBV2	TRBD2	TRBJ2-2	.	TGTGCCGGACTAGCAAGCGGCACCGGGGAGCTGTTTTTT	CAGLASGTGELFF
TRBV5-1	.	TRBJ2-5	.	TGCGCCAGCAGCTTGGACAGCCAAGAGACCCAGTACTTC	CASSLDSQETQYF
TRBV6-6	.	TRBJ1-4	once	TGTGCCAGCAGAAGCCCCGGGGGGAATGAAAAACTGTTTTTT	CASRSPGGNEKLFF
TRBV5-1	TRBD1	TRBJ2-7	.	TGCGCCAGCAGCTTGGGGGACAGGGACTACGAGCAGTACTTC	CASSLGDRDYEQYF
TRBV28	.	TRBJ1-5	.	TGTGCCAGCGGAAGGGGTTACAATCAGCCCCAGCATTTT	CASGRGYNQPQHF
TRBV19	.	TRBJ1-3	.	TGTGCCAGTAGAAGCGGTAGCTCTGGAAACACCATATATTTT	CASRSGSSGNTIYF
TRBV4-1	.	TRBJ2-1	.	TGCGCCAGCAGCCAAGATTACTGGAGCTCCTACAATGAGCAGTTCTTC	CASSQDYWSSYNEQFF
TRBV30	.	TRBJ1-1	.	TGTGCCTACTCCCCCCGCCCGCACACTGAAGCTTTCTTT	CAYSPRPHTEAFF
TRBV24-1	TRBD1	TRBJ2-5	.	TGTGCCACCAGTGAAAACAGGGGAAGGGACGAGACCCAGTACTTC	CATSENRGRDETQYF
TRBV7-2	TRBD1	TRBJ2-7	.	TGTGCCAGCAGATTCAGCCGTCGGGACAGCTCCTACGAGCAGTACTTC	CASRFSRRDSSYEQYF
TRBV19	TRBD1	TRBJ1-5	.	TGTGCCAGTACTCCTAGCCGGACAGGGGTTTTTCAGCCCCAGCATTTT	CASTPSRTGVFQPQHF
TRBV28	TRBD1	TRBJ1-5	.	TGTGCCAGCAGTCCAGGAACAGGGGGCTCCAATCAGCCCCAGCATTTT	CASSPGTGGSNQPQHF
TRBV10-3	.	TRBJ2-7	.	TGTGCCATCAGTGAGTCTTCCACAGGCCTCTCCTACGAGCAGTACTTC	CAISESSTGLSYEQYF
TRBV7-2	TRBD2	TRBJ2-3	.	TGTGCCAGCCACGGACTAGCCAACACAGATACGCAGTATTTT	CASHGLANTDTQYF
TRBV11-1	.	TRBJ1-1	once	TGTGCCAGCAGCACGGACAGTTTAAACACTGAAGCTTTCTTT	CASSTDSLNTEAFF
TRBV28	.	TRBJ1-5	.	TGTGCCAGCATGCAGGGAATGACCCAGCATTTT	CASMQGMTQHF
TRBV7-6	TRBD2	TRBJ2-3	.	TGTGCCAGCAGCCCCGGGACTAGCGGGGTAACAGATACGCAGTATTTT	CASSPGTSGVTDTQYF
TRBV5-1	.	TRBJ2-1	.	TGCGCCAGCAGCTTGATCGAGCGCTTGGGCAATGAGCAGTTCTTC	CASSLIERLGNEQFF
TRBV9	.	TRBJ1-5	once	TGTGCCAGCAGCCCCAGGCAGGGGCCTCAGCCCCAGCATTTT	CASSPRQGPQPQHF
TRBV11-2	TRBD1	TRBJ2-3	.	TGTGCCAGCAGCTTCAGTCCGGCAGGGGGATTCACAGATACGCAGTATTTT	CASSFSPAGGFTDTQYF
TRBV2	.	TRBJ1-1	.	TGTGCCAGCAGTGAATCCTGGCGGGGGATCGCTTTCTTT	CASSESWRGIAFF
TRBV20-1	.	TRBJ2-1	.	TGCAGTGCTAGTTTACAATACAATGAGCAGTTCTTC	CSASLQYNEQFF
TRBV19	.	TRBJ1-1	.	TGTGCCAGTAGTATACAGGTTACGAACGCTGAAGCTTTCTTT	CASSIQVTNAEAFF
TRBV10-3	TRBD2	TRBJ2-1	.	TGTGCCATCAGTGTTTCTAGCGGGGTTTACAATGAGCAGTTCTTC	CAISVSSGVYNEQFF
TRBV10-1	.	TRBJ2-1	.	TGCGCCAGCAGTGATATGGCAAGGAGGTGGGAGCAGTTCTTC	CASSDMARRWEQFF
TRBV5-4	TRBD1	TRBJ1-2	.	TGTGCCAGCAGCTTGGATGGCCAGGGGGCGTACTATGGCTACACCTTC	CASSLDGQGAYYGYTF
TRBV28	.	TRBJ1-1	.	TGTGCCAGCAGTGGCCCGGGGGTTCCGAACACTGAAGCTTTCTTT	CASSGPGVPNTEAFF
TRBV7-9	TRBD1	TRBJ1-4	.	TGTGCCAGCGGATTGACAGGGGGCAAGGTTTCTAGTGAAAAACTGTTTTTT	CASGLTGGKVSSEKLFF
TRBV7-7	TRBD2	TRBJ2-1	.	TGTGCTAGCAGCTTAGCAGGGACTACGGAGCAGTTCTTC	CASSLAGTTEQFF
TRBV6-6	.	TRBJ2-2	.	TGTGCCAGCAGTTACGCCGGGACAACAGGGAAGCTGTTTTTT	CASSYAGTTGKLFF
TRBV5-1	.	TRBJ2-5	.	TGCGCCAGCAGCATCAACAGGGAGCAGACCCAGTACTTC	CASSINREQTQYF